This TCR beta chain was observed in a study of low-dose radiotherapy and immunotherapy resistance in tumors. This clonotype turned up a few times. Time point described: before trial treatment. TRAV- and TRBV-specific primers primed first-strand cDNA, covering alpha and beta chains. Over approximately 20 PCR cycles, TCRs were amplified from a constant-region primer and V-primer adapter. TCRdb independently ran MiXCR on the reads; one entry per CDR3 protein. The sample has some 71,000 distinct CDR3 sequences, roughly 31% seen once. Looked up from germline, CDR1 is MNHEY and CDR2 is SMNVEV (reference sequence). The CDR3 has 15 amino acids. V shed 5 bases and J 5 bases; nucleotides not matched to a gene: 9.

The rearrangement joins TRBV27 to TRBJ1-2; TRBD1 aligns across 9 bases. The clonotype originates from a female donor with ovarian cancer. Sequenced material: PBMCs, taken before treatment. The CDR3 sequence: CASSPSRTGEYGYTF. The CDR3 coding sequence is TGTGCCAGCAGTCCCAGCCGGACAGGGGAATATGGCTACACCTTC.